This T cell receptor (beta chain) was identified in a study of cytomegalovirus exposure and HLA in healthy donors. About this clone itself: Its antigen is as yet unknown.

Profiling relied on immunoSEQ multiplex PCR, and the TCRdb table lists in-frame clones only, not all of them. The table has about 180,000 clones, 85% seen once; the top ten hold 16%. Findings and limits, study-wide: TCR beta chains numbering some 160 were designated cytomegalovirus-associated. The classifier reportedly diagnosed cytomegalovirus status with high sensitivity and specificity. Specific recognition of CMV antigens was confirmed in vitro for a few chains (all CMV-associated).

CDR1 and CDR2 (germline): LNHDA, SQIVND (reference sequence). The CDR3 is 13 residues long. V was clipped by 10 bases and J by 5 bases; unmatched bases: 8. This sequence originates from a man aged 18 to 29 in good health and CMV-seropositive. Source material: PBMCs. The chain employs TRBV19 and TRBJ1-2; 9 bases map to TRBD1. This chain's CDR3 is CATFTGGDYGYTF. The CDR3 coding sequence is TGTGCCACCTTTACAGGGGGCGATTATGGCTACACCTTC.